The clone carrying this T cell receptor (beta chain) was detected only a few times. Antigen unknown. Germline CDR1 SGHAT, CDR2 FQNNGV. Trimming removed 5 bases from V and 2 bases from J; junction bases left unmatched: 3. This CDR3 region has 13 residues. Primers included in the PCR were 60 Vbeta and 13 Jbeta primers. Measured with immunoSEQ multiplex PCR; TCRdb has only the in-frame clones, and not every one. The sample contains 100,000 to 150,000 clones, around 72% of which appear only once. The data stem from a study of cytomegalovirus exposure and HLA in healthy donors. Looking at the study overall: Around 180 million T cells yielded 100 million or so unique TCR beta sequences in earlier analysis. General observations from the study: Later findings reportedly placed an Asian-associated ancestry cluster below the approximately 670-donor mean for N-insertions.

The specimen sequenced was PBMCs. The TCR was taken from a man aged 50 to 60 in good health and CMV-seropositive. The gene calls are TRBV11-2 and TRBJ2-7; TRBD1 aligns across 7 bases. Here the CDR3 DNA reads TGTGCCAGCAGCCCAGACAGGGCCTACGAGCAGTACTTC. Amino acids: CASSPDRAYEQYF. Full variable domain (rest looked up from reference TRBV11-2 and TRBJ2-7): EAGVAQSPRYKIIEKRQSVAFWCNPISGHATLYWYQQILGQGPKLLIQFQNNGVVDDSQLPKDRFSAERLKGVDSTLKIQPAKLEDSAVYLCASSPDRAYEQYFGPGTRLTVT.